Below, 29 T cell receptor beta chains from the same sample are listed, as sequenced in a study of CD8 T cells in ankylosing spondylitis. Via MiXCR, TCRdb re-called the 5' RACE reads, giving one row per CDR3 protein. The sample gives a few hundred thousand distinct CDR3 sequences, approximately 22% of which show up once; 13% is in the top ten. Sequencing used blood, either unsorted or a sorted T cell fraction (not recorded which). These receptors all stem from a male donor with ankylosing spondylitis or in good health (not recorded which).

This chain joins TRBV20-1 and TRBJ2-7; perhaps D is TRBD1 or TRBD2 (7 bases each). The CDR3 loop spans 18 amino acids. V was pared by 0 bases and J by 6 bases, with 27 bases between. CDR1 and CDR2 from the germline V gene are DFQATT and SNEGSKA (reference sequence). The CDR3: CSARDLGPGGTEALEQYF. DNA for the CDR3: TGCAGTGCTAGAGATTTGGGGCCCGGGGGGACAGAGGCTCTCGAGCAGTACTTC.

The rearrangement links TRBV29-1 to TRBJ2-1, with 13 bases fitting TRBD2. Germline CDR1 is SQVTM and CDR2 is ANQGSEA. The CDR3 extends over 19 amino acids. The V segment lost 6 bases and the J segment 9 bases; nucleotides outside the gene matches: 23. The CDR3 sequence: CSVPPLAGGQVLTPGEQFF. The CDR3 nucleotides read TGCAGCGTACCACCACTAGCGGGGGGGCAGGTCCTTACCCCCGGTGAGCAGTTCTTC.

This clonotype was found a few times. One junction end does not reproduce the germline sequence, and a read error may be involved. The V and J genes are TRBV5-1 and TRBJ1-2, with a weak D call TRBD1 (5 bases). CDR1 is SGHRS and CDR2 is YFSETQ in the germline V gene. CDR3 length equals 12 residues. The DNA for the CDR3 is TGCGCCAGTCATCCCGGGGACTACGGCTACACCTTC. It codes for CASHPGDYGYTF.

The genes are TRBV9 and TRBJ1-1; D remains ambiguous. Germline V gene data show CDR1 as SGDLS and CDR2 as YYNGEE. V was trimmed by 0 bases and J by 1 base, leaving 10 bases between them. The CDR3 covers 15 residues. CDR3 sequence reads: CASSVDPPRNTEAFF. The DNA for the CDR3 is TGTGCCAGCAGCGTAGATCCCCCGCGGAACACTGAAGCTTTCTTT.

This clonotype was counted between two and nine times. The chain couples TRBV20-1 to TRBJ2-7; TRBD1 agrees at 7 bases. Germline CDR1 reads DFQATT; CDR2 reads SNEGSKA (reference sequence). CDR3 size: 14 residues. V lost 5 bases and J lost 1; bases outside the gene matches: 8. CDR3 amino acids: CSAPDRVESYEQYF. DNA for the CDR3: TGCAGTGCTCCCGACAGGGTAGAATCCTACGAGCAGTACTTC.

The J gene is TRBJ2-5, the V gene TRBV27, with TRBD2 matching 9 bases. Germline-derived CDR1 and CDR2 are MNHEY and SMNVEV (reference sequence). CDR3 length equals 17 residues. The junction had 13 bases not matched to a gene; V was cut back by 6 bases and J by 2 bases. DNA of the CDR3: TGTGCCAGCAGCTTCTTGGGGCCTAGCGGGGAACAAGAGACCCAGTACTTC. Translation gives CASSFLGPSGEQETQYF.

This clonotype was observed a few times. The V gene is TRBV10-3, the J gene TRBJ2-5; D perhaps matches TRBD2 (6 bases). V lost 2 bases and J 3 bases, leaving 19 bases between the germline ends. Germline V gene sequence: CDR1 ENHRY, CDR2 SYGVKD. The length of the CDR3 is 17 residues. DNA for the CDR3: TGTGCCATCAGTGAGGGAGGGCGCCTGCGGCCAGAAGAGACCCAGTACTTC. Its translation is CAISEGGRLRPEETQYF.

In the case of this clonotype: One end of the junction does not line up with germline, which may come from a read error. The chain carries TRBV12-3 or TRBV12-4 and TRBJ2-1, with 13 bases fitting TRBD2. The CDR3 runs 18 residues. This CDR3 reads CTSSSLAGGLSSYNEQFF. CDR3 nucleotide sequence: TGTACCAGCAGTTCACTAGCGGGGGGGCTAAGCTCCTACAATGAGCAGTTCTTC.

The chain uses TRBV10-3 and TRBJ2-5; no definite D call. The germline V gene has CDR1 ENHRY and CDR2 SYGVKD. V lost 4 bases and J 2 bases, leaving 14 bases between the germline ends. This CDR3 region has 15 residues. The CDR3 is CAISAPDQNQETQYF. DNA of the CDR3: TGTGCCATCAGTGCCCCGGACCAAAATCAAGAGACCCAGTACTTC.

The chain uses TRBV12-3 or TRBV12-4 and TRBJ2-4; D gene uncertain. The length of the CDR3 is 11 residues. V gave up 6 bases and J gave up 8 bases, with 8 bases separating them. CDR3 in DNA: TGTGCCAGCAGATTATTTGACATTCAGTACTTC. Its protein product is CASRLFDIQYF.

The chain carries TRBV12-3 or TRBV12-4 and TRBJ2-3; D perhaps matches TRBD2 (6 bases). The CDR3 has 14 amino acids. Trimming cost V 1 base and J 4 bases, with 9 bases left between them. The CDR3, as DNA: TGTGCCAGCAGTTTAGTAAGGGAGGCAGATACGCAGTATTTT. This gives the protein CASSLVREADTQYF.

This clonotype has a handful of counts. The chain has TRBV29-1 and TRBJ2-3; TRBD1 aligns across 12 bases. With V trimmed by 3 bases and J by 0 bases, 4 bases remained unmatched. The CDR3 contains 16 residues. The germline V gene encodes CDR1 SQVTM and CDR2 ANQGSEA. CDR3 amino acids: CSVETGQGASTDTQYF. The CDR3 region has the DNA TGCAGCGTTGAGACGGGACAGGGGGCGAGCACAGATACGCAGTATTTT.

The chain combines TRBV19 with TRBJ2-2; no clear D gene. The CDR3 length is 11 residues. The ends were cut back, 7 bases at V and 6 bases at J, with 6 bases in the middle. Germline V gene sequence: CDR1 LNHDA, CDR2 SQIVND (reference sequence). CDR3: CASKVAGELFF. The CDR3 DNA follows: TGTGCCAGTAAGGTCGCCGGGGAGCTGTTTTTT.

V and J are TRBV2 and TRBJ2-2, with D possibly TRBD1 on 6 matching bases. V was shortened by 0 bases and J by 6 bases, with 11 bases between the two germline ends. Germline V gives CDR1 SNHLY, CDR2 FYNNEI. CDR3 length: 15 amino acids. For the CDR3, the DNA is TGTGCCAGCAGTGAAGCGCTGGGACACCCCGGGGAGCTGTTTTTT. Amino acids: CASSEALGHPGELFF.

A few counts support this clonotype. J is TRBJ1-1 and V is TRBV6-5, with D perhaps matching TRBD1 (5 bases). This CDR3 is 14 amino acids long. Germline V lookup: CDR1 MNHEY, CDR2 SVGAGI. Trimming took off 0 bases at V and 7 bases at J, with 12 bases between the two ends. The CDR3 reads CASSYSGTGDEAFF. The CDR3, as DNA: TGTGCCAGCAGTTACTCGGGGACGGGAGATGAAGCTTTCTTT.

In its sample, this clonotype was seen a few times. This chain links TRBV30 with TRBJ2-7; tentatively, D is TRBD1 (6 bases). This CDR3 has 12 residues. The germline V and J ends were trimmed by 3 bases and 5 bases, with 11 bases remaining between them. Germline V CDR1 and CDR2: GTSNPN, SVGIG (reference sequence). In DNA, the CDR3 is TGTGCCTGGAGGTGGGGGCGTCACGAGCAGTACTTC. Translated, it gives CAWRWGRHEQYF.

This clonotype was seen more than once but under ten times. The chain links TRBV20-1 to TRBJ2-7; 11 positions agree with TRBD1. The CDR3 is 13 amino acids. Germline V CDR1 and CDR2: DFQATT, SNEGSKA (reference sequence). J was trimmed by 4 bases and V by 6 bases; bases with no gene match: 5. This chain's CDR3 is CSAKGQGVYEQYF. The CDR3 DNA reads as TGCAGTGCCAAGGGACAGGGGGTATACGAGCAGTACTTC.

The gene calls are TRBV7-9 and TRBJ2-3, with 7 bases fitting TRBD2. CDR1 and CDR2 from the germline V gene are SEHNR and FQNEAQ (reference sequence). J lost 0 bases, V lost 6 bases, and 6 bases had no gene match. The CDR3 covers 15 residues. The CDR3 loop is CASRKGRESTDTQYF. CDR3 sequence (DNA): TGTGCCAGCAGAAAAGGGAGGGAAAGCACAGATACGCAGTATTTT.

This chain uses TRBV7-9 with TRBJ2-7, with D perhaps being TRBD1 or TRBD2 (5 bases each). CDR3 size: 14 residues. Looked up from germline, CDR1 is SEHNR and CDR2 is FQNEAQ (reference sequence). The germline V and J ends were trimmed by 3 bases and 1 base, with 10 bases remaining between them. Here the CDR3 reads CASSFGDLSYEQYF. The CDR3, as DNA: TGTGCCAGCAGCTTCGGGGACCTATCCTACGAGCAGTACTTC.

This clonotype was observed a few times. This chain joins TRBV6-5 and TRBJ2-1; 12 bases map to TRBD2. This CDR3 is 16 amino acids long. CDR1 is MNHEY, CDR2 SVGAGI, per germline. V shed 4 bases, J shed 6 bases, and the junction held 7 bases outside the gene matches. CDR3 loop: CASSSTGLAGLNEQFF. The CDR3 DNA follows: TGTGCCAGCAGTTCCACGGGACTAGCGGGCCTCAATGAGCAGTTCTTC.

This clonotype was counted ten times or more. This chain joins TRBV12-3 or TRBV12-4 and TRBJ2-3; TRBD2 matches 7 bases. The trim removed 5 bases at V and 5 bases at J, leaving 4 bases unmatched. The CDR3 sequence is 13 residues long. In DNA, the CDR3 is TGTGCCAGCAGTCCGGGGGGTGGAGATACGCAGTATTTT. This codes for CASSPGGGDTQYF.

CDR3 protein: CASSTTQGAYTESYEQYF. CDR3 DNA: TGTGCCAGCTCGACTACACAGGGGGCTTATACTGAATCCTACGAGCAGTACTTC. The chain combines TRBV11-1 with TRBJ2-7, with TRBD1 identical over 9 bases. The V gene end was trimmed by 8 bases and the J gene end by 1 base; junction bases not matched to a gene: 18. Germline-derived CDR1 and CDR2 are SGHAT and FQDESV (reference sequence). This CDR3 is built from 18 residues. The variable domain in full, with the rest retrieved from reference TRBV11-1 and TRBJ2-7, is EAEVAQSPRYKITEKSQAVAFWCDPISGHATLYWYRQILGQGPELLVQFQDESVVDDSQLPKDRFSAERLKGVDSTLKIQPAELGDSAMYLCASSTTQGAYTESYEQYFGPGTRLTVT.

This clonotype appeared a few times. This rearrangement joins TRBV27 to TRBJ2-1, with D perhaps TRBD2 (5 bases). Per the germline V gene, CDR1 is MNHEY and CDR2 is SMNVEV (reference sequence). This CDR3 comprises 14 residues. V shed 7 bases and J shed 1 base, with 11 bases lying between them. CDR3: CASTPGGSYNEQFF. The DNA for the CDR3 is TGTGCCAGCACCCCAGGAGGTTCCTACAATGAGCAGTTCTTC.

The table lists this clonotype with a few counts. A much bigger clone sits one base away, suggesting this may be a read error. The gene calls are TRBV12-3 or TRBV12-4 and TRBJ2-1, with D unclear. Deletions cut 3 bases from V and 0 bases from J, with 3 bases between. The CDR3 contains 13 residues. CDR3 in DNA: TGTGCCAGCAGTTTTATCTCCTACAATGAGCAGTTCTTC. Residues: CASSFISYNEQFF.

In its sample, this clonotype was seen a few times. The rearrangement joins TRBV29-1 to TRBJ2-5, with D perhaps being TRBD1 or TRBD2 (5 bases each). The CDR3 length is 13 residues. Germline V gene data show CDR1 as SQVTM and CDR2 as ANQGSEA. V gave up 6 bases and J gave up 5 bases, with 16 bases separating them. Written as DNA, the CDR3 is TGCAGCGTGAACCCCGAGTGGGACGAGACCCAGTACTTC. Encoded protein: CSVNPEWDETQYF.

This clonotype was counted between two and nine times. The J gene is TRBJ2-7, the V gene TRBV6-5; possible D gene TRBD2, 6 bases. V was trimmed by 0 bases and J by 0 bases, leaving 12 bases between them. The CDR3 is 16 residues long. Per germline, CDR1 MNHEY and CDR2 SVGAGI. The CDR3 DNA follows: TGTGCCAGCAGTTACTCTACGCGGGGAAGCTCCTACGAGCAGTACTTC. This gives the protein CASSYSTRGSSYEQYF.

There are a few counts of this clonotype. The chain joins TRBV7-9 to TRBJ2-1; TRBD2 matches at 8 bases. With 3 bases clipped from V and 9 bases from J, the junction kept 7 bases outside the gene matches. There are 14 residues in the CDR3. Per the germline V gene, CDR1 is SEHNR and CDR2 is FQNEAQ (reference sequence). CDR3 DNA: TGTGCCAGCAGCTTCCCGGGACTAGGGCCTGAGCAGTTCTTC. Its translation is CASSFPGLGPEQFF.

The rearrangement joins TRBV10-2 to TRBJ2-5, with a weak D call TRBD2 (6 bases). Per germline, CDR1 WSHSY and CDR2 SAAADI. Trimming stripped 0 bases from V and 7 bases from J, with 12 bases between. CDR3 length equals 14 residues. CDR3 nucleotide sequence: TGCGCCAGCAGTGAGTCGGGGGGAGCGCCGACCCAGTACTTC. It codes for CASSESGGAPTQYF.

There are many counts of this clonotype. The V and J genes are TRBV29-1 and TRBJ2-1; weak D call: TRBD2 (6 bases). The CDR3 contains 15 residues. The V and J ends lost 3 bases and 5 bases respectively, with 17 bases between them. The germline V gene encodes CDR1 SQVTM and CDR2 ANQGSEA. The CDR3 coding sequence is TGCAGCGTTGAGCTTAGGGCTAGCGCCGACAATGAGCAGTTCTTC. Its translation: CSVELRASADNEQFF.